These 30 T cell receptor beta chains share one sample of origin, sequenced in a study of OX40 agonist ivuxolimab in advanced cancers. Libraries came from the immunoSEQ multiplex PCR assay. Drawn from immuneACCESS, this table holds only the in-frame rearrangements with V and J called that TCRdb kept. Clones are partly lost; checked studies trace under half to an unresolved V gene and leave the rest unexplained. Present in this sample are about 41,000 clones, around 87% of which were seen just once. The ten largest clones capture approximately 3.7% of the sample. Sample: CD4+ or CD8+ T cells sorted from blood, taken in a trial of the OX40 agonist ivuxolimab. These receptors all come from an adult with an advanced solid tumor such as melanoma, head and neck, liver or kidney cancer.

This sequence joins TRBV9 and TRBJ2-2, with TRBD1 matching over 8 bases. Per the germline V gene, CDR1 is SGDLS and CDR2 is YYNGEE. Losses at the gene ends were 4 bases for V and 0 bases for J; bases not matched to a gene: 2. CDR3 length: 15 residues. DNA for the CDR3: TGTGCCAGCAGCCGACAGGGGCCGAACACCGGGGAGCTGTTTTTT. Translated, it gives CASSRQGPNTGELFF.

The J gene is TRBJ1-2, the V gene TRBV7-9; D is perhaps TRBD1 (5 bases). Trimming took off 4 bases at V and 7 bases at J, with 13 bases between the two ends. CDR1 SEHNR and CDR2 FQNEAQ come from the germline V gene (reference sequence). CDR3 length equals 13 residues. The chain's CDR3 is CASSSLRDTGYTF. CDR3 DNA: TGTGCCAGCAGCTCTCTCAGGGATACTGGCTACACCTTC. Drawing the rest from reference TRBV7-9 and TRBJ1-2, the complete variable domain is DTGVSQNPRHKITKRGQNVTFRCDPISEHNRLYWYRQTLGQGPEFLTYFQNEAQLEKSRLLSDRFSAERPKGSFSTLEIQRTEQGDSAMYLCASSSLRDTGYTFGSGTRLTVV.

The chain has TRBV7-8 and TRBJ2-1, with 10 bases fitting TRBD2. CDR1 and CDR2 from the germline V gene are SGHVS and FQNEAQ. The CDR3 is 18 amino acids. V was pared by 0 bases and J by 6 bases, with 11 bases of the junction left unmatched. This CDR3 reads CASSLALFTSGKVNEQFF. In DNA form, the CDR3 reads TGTGCCAGCAGCTTAGCGCTGTTTACTAGCGGGAAAGTCAATGAGCAGTTCTTC.

The rearrangement links TRBV7-2 to TRBJ1-3, with D unresolved. There are 14 residues in the CDR3. V lost 2 bases and J 2 bases, leaving 7 bases between the germline ends. Looked up from germline, CDR1 is SGHTA and CDR2 is FQGNSA. CDR3 in amino acids: CASSLISAGNTIYF. In DNA, the CDR3 is TGTGCCAGCAGCTTAATCTCGGCTGGAAACACCATATATTTT.

V gene TRBV19 combines with J gene TRBJ1-2; D call uncertain. Germline lookup yields CDR1 LNHDA and CDR2 SQIVND (reference sequence). Trimming took 1 base from V and 2 from J, leaving 5 bases between them. The CDR3 has 13 amino acids. The CDR3 region is CASSIGANYGYTF. The DNA for the CDR3 is TGTGCCAGTAGTATAGGAGCCAACTATGGCTACACCTTC.

The rearrangement uses TRBV11-2 and TRBJ2-1, with 13 bases aligning to TRBD2. This CDR3 has 17 residues. V trimming: 5 bases; J trimming: 4 bases; junction bases outside the gene matches: 8. From germline, CDR1 is SGHAT and CDR2 FQNNGV. CDR3 in DNA: TGTGCCAGCAGCGGAACTAGCGGGAGGGCCGGGTACAATGAGCAGTTCTTC. Translation: CASSGTSGRAGYNEQFF.

The chain links TRBV19 to TRBJ2-5; tentative D call: TRBD1 (6 bases). Between the trimmed V and J ends, which lost 3 bases and 2 bases, there was a span of 10 bases. CDR3 size: 14 residues. Germline V gives CDR1 LNHDA, CDR2 SQIVND (reference sequence). CDR3 in amino acids: CASSIRGLQETQYF. CDR3 coding DNA: TGTGCCAGTAGTATTAGGGGGTTGCAAGAGACCCAGTACTTC.

This clone was counted between two and nine times. DNA for the CDR3: TGTGCCAGCAGCTTGCGATTGGGGAATCAGCCCCAGCATTTT. Translated, it gives CASSLRLGNQPQHF. The J gene is TRBJ1-5, the V gene TRBV7-2; D ambiguous. Trimming left V 3 bases short and J 4 bases short, with 10 bases between. The germline V gene encodes CDR1 SGHTA and CDR2 FQGNSA. The CDR3 loop spans 14 amino acids.

The chain joins TRBV27 to TRBJ1-4; unclear D gene. Trimming removed 3 bases from V and 4 bases from J, with 6 bases in between. Germline V gene data show CDR1 as MNHEY and CDR2 as SMNVEV (reference sequence). The CDR3 loop spans 13 amino acids. The CDR3 DNA is TGTGCCAGCAGTTTTTGGGGTAATGAAAAACTGTTTTTT. It codes for CASSFWGNEKLFF. Complete variable domain (other parts from reference TRBV27 and TRBJ1-4): EAQVTQNPRYLITVTGKKLTVTCSQNMNHEYMSWYRQDPGLGLRQIYYSMNVEVTDKGDVPEGYKVSRKEKRNFPLILESPSPNQTSLYFCASSFWGNEKLFFGSGTQLSVL.

The chain joins TRBV28 to TRBJ2-7; possibly TRBD1 for D (6 bases). Germline V gene sequence: CDR1 MDHEN, CDR2 SYDVKM. Trimming stripped 3 bases from V and 6 bases from J, with 15 bases between. This CDR3 is 14 amino acids long. The CDR3 nucleotides read TGTGCCAGCAGTTTTCAAGGGGGTCGCTGCGAGCAGTACTTC. This codes for CASSFQGGRCEQYF. The full variable domain, completed using reference TRBV28 and TRBJ2-7, is DVKVTQSSRYLVKRTGEKVFLECVQDMDHENMFWYRQDPGLGLRLIYFSYDVKMKEKGDIPEGYSVSREKKERFSLILESASTNQTSMYLCASSFQGGRCEQYFGPGTRLTVT.

This chain joins TRBV7-9 and TRBJ2-7, with unresolved D. The germline V gene encodes CDR1 SEHNR and CDR2 FQNEAQ (reference sequence). This CDR3 region has 11 residues. The V and J ends lost 8 bases and 6 bases respectively, with 11 bases between them. Here the CDR3 reads CASGLWGEQYF. In DNA form, the CDR3 reads TGTGCCAGCGGGCTCTGGGGCGAGCAGTACTTC.

This chain uses TRBV19 with TRBJ1-2, with 9 bases lining up with TRBD1. V shed 5 bases and J 6 bases; nucleotides not matched to a gene: 16. The CDR3 extends over 17 amino acids. Germline V gives CDR1 LNHDA, CDR2 SQIVND (reference sequence). The CDR3 DNA is TGTGCCAGTAGTTTCACCGGGACAGGGAGGCTGGTAAATGGCTACACCTTC. Amino acid sequence: CASSFTGTGRLVNGYTF.

The chain recombines TRBV18 with TRBJ1-2, with D unresolved. Per germline, CDR1 KGHSH and CDR2 LQKENI. V gave up 3 bases and J gave up 0 bases, with 11 bases separating them. The CDR3 is 15 residues long. CDR3: CASSPVGSANYGYTF. The CDR3, as DNA: TGTGCCAGCTCACCCGTGGGGTCAGCTAACTATGGCTACACCTTC.

The V call is TRBV2, the J call TRBJ1-5; 7 bases map to TRBD1. CDR3 length: 17 amino acids. Germline CDR1 SNHLY, CDR2 FYNNEI. V lost 4 bases to trimming and J lost 4 bases; unmatched junction nucleotides: 13. The CDR3 loop is CASSAGGWDSLNQPQHF. The CDR3 DNA follows: TGTGCCAGCAGTGCCGGGGGTTGGGACAGCTTAAATCAGCCCCAGCATTTT.

J is TRBJ1-6 and V is TRBV6-5; D not resolved. The CDR3 is made up of 15 amino acids. Germline V lookup: CDR1 MNHEY, CDR2 SVGAGI. The V and J ends lost 4 bases and 10 bases respectively, with 17 bases between them. CDR3 sequence (DNA): TGTGCCAGCAGTTCAGGCCGGGTCCAAGGGTCACCCCTCCACTTT. Encoded protein: CASSSGRVQGSPLHF.

V and J are TRBV6-5 and TRBJ1-4; 7 nucleotides align to TRBD1. Germline CDR1 and CDR2: MNHEY and SVGAGI. The ends lost 5 bases at V and 8 bases at J; junction bases unmatched: 11. This CDR3 region has 15 residues. The DNA for the CDR3 is TGTGCCAGCAGTACAAACAGGGGCAGGAGGGAAAAACTGTTTTTT. Its translation is CASSTNRGRREKLFF.

This clone was detected only once. The chain has TRBV10-2 and TRBJ1-2; D ambiguous. Trimming stripped 0 bases from V and 12 bases from J, with 14 bases between. The CDR3 totals 13 residues. Germline-derived CDR1 and CDR2 are WSHSY and SAAADI. CDR3 DNA: TGCGCCAGCAGTGAGTCAGGGCACCTGGCCAACACCTTC. It is translated as CASSESGHLANTF.

The chain couples TRBV5-1 to TRBJ2-5; D perhaps matches TRBD1 (6 bases). V lost 0 bases and J 3 bases, leaving 12 bases between the germline ends. The CDR3 loop spans 15 amino acids. CDR1 SGHRS and CDR2 YFSETQ come from the germline V gene. CDR3 protein: CASSLGGLAEETQYF. In DNA, the CDR3 is TGCGCCAGCAGCTTGGGGGGGCTAGCAGAAGAGACCCAGTACTTC.

CDR3 sequence: CASSSYRDFGANVLTF. CDR3 DNA: TGTGCCAGCAGTTCATACAGGGATTTCGGGGCCAACGTCCTGACTTTC. This sequence joins TRBV27 and TRBJ2-6, with D possibly TRBD1 on 6 matching bases. V lost 4 bases and J 4 bases, leaving 14 bases between the germline ends. The CDR3 extends over 16 amino acids. Looked up from germline, CDR1 is MNHEY and CDR2 is SMNVEV (reference sequence). The variable domain in full, with the rest retrieved from reference TRBV27 and TRBJ2-6, is EAQVTQNPRYLITVTGKKLTVTCSQNMNHEYMSWYRQDPGLGLRQIYYSMNVEVTDKGDVPEGYKVSRKEKRNFPLILESPSPNQTSLYFCASSSYRDFGANVLTFGAGSRLTVL.

The chain has TRBV2 and TRBJ1-2, with D uncertain. With 4 bases removed from V and 7 bases from J, the gap between germline ends came to 4 bases. This CDR3 spans 10 amino acids. CDR1 and CDR2 (germline): SNHLY, FYNNEI. The CDR3 DNA is TGTGCCAGCAGTGGCGGTGGCTACACCTTC. It codes for CASSGGGYTF.

The CDR3 DNA sequence: TGTGCCAGCAGTACTGGACAGGGGGAGACCCAGTACTTC. Residues: CASSTGQGETQYF. V and J are TRBV5-4 and TRBJ2-5, with 9 positions matching TRBD1. The CDR3 runs 13 residues. From germline, CDR1 is SGHNT and CDR2 YYREEE (reference sequence). Losses at the gene ends were 5 bases for V and 5 bases for J; bases not matched to a gene: 4.

The genes are TRBV11-3 and TRBJ1-4; no firm D call. V lost 4 bases and J lost 8, with 14 bases in between. Germline assignment: CDR1 SGHNT and CDR2 YENEEA. The CDR3 has 14 residues. The CDR3 DNA is TGTGCCAGCAGCTCCAAAGAGGCTCCAGAAAAACTGTTTTTT. The encoded protein is CASSSKEAPEKLFF.

The chain joins TRBV30 to TRBJ2-7, with TRBD1 as a possible D gene (7 bases). Germline CDR1 reads GTSNPN; CDR2 reads SVGIG (reference sequence). Deletions cut 0 bases from V and 2 bases from J, with 14 bases between. The CDR3 is 15 amino acids. CDR3: CAWSVRQGGTYEQYF. CDR3 bases: TGTGCCTGGAGTGTTCGACAGGGAGGAACCTACGAGCAGTACTTC.

This clone has just a few counts. The V call is TRBV6-1, the J call TRBJ1-1; no reliable D call. V was clipped by 5 bases and J by 2 bases, with 12 bases between them. CDR1 and CDR2 (germline): MNHNS, SASEGT. The CDR3 sequence is 14 residues long. The CDR3 spells CASSSRPANTEAFF. CDR3 in DNA: TGTGCCAGCAGTTCGAGGCCGGCTAACACTGAAGCTTTCTTT.

This clone was seen just once. This sequence joins TRBV30 and TRBJ2-5; TRBD2 aligns across 8 bases. Trimming at V came to 2 bases and at J to 0 bases, leaving 8 bases not matched to a gene. Germline V CDR1 and CDR2: GTSNPN, SVGIG (reference sequence). This CDR3 is built from 16 residues. The CDR3 DNA sequence: TGTGCCTGGAGTTCATGGACTAGCTCCTACCAAGAGACCCAGTACTTC. This encodes CAWSSWTSSYQETQYF.

V gene TRBV19 combines with J gene TRBJ1-2, with 12 bases aligning to TRBD1. The trim removed 4 bases at V and 2 bases at J, leaving 2 bases unmatched. Germline CDR1 reads LNHDA; CDR2 reads SQIVND (reference sequence). This CDR3 comprises 15 residues. The CDR3 loop reads CASSRDRGLNYGYTF. The CDR3 DNA follows: TGTGCCAGTAGTAGGGACAGGGGGCTGAACTATGGCTACACCTTC.

The gene calls are TRBV7-2 and TRBJ1-4, with D possibly TRBD1 on 5 matching bases. The CDR3 totals 15 residues. Germline CDR1 and CDR2: SGHTA and FQGNSA. Trimming left V 5 bases short and J 7 bases short, with 17 bases between. The CDR3 is CASSPRTGRGEKLFF. The CDR3 nucleotides are TGTGCCAGCAGCCCCCGGACCGGGAGGGGTGAAAAACTGTTTTTT.

This chain links TRBV30 with TRBJ1-2; no definite D call. V was clipped by 2 bases and J by 8 bases, with 9 bases between them. This CDR3 is 11 amino acids long. The germline V gene encodes CDR1 GTSNPN and CDR2 SVGIG (reference sequence). This chain's CDR3 is CAWSPQSGYTF. CDR3 DNA: TGTGCCTGGAGTCCACAGTCGGGCTACACCTTC.

This clone occurred once. The V gene is TRBV11-2, the J gene TRBJ2-5; D possibly corresponds to TRBD2 (5 bases). The CDR3 totals 16 residues. Germline V gives CDR1 SGHAT, CDR2 FQNNGV. The V end was cut by 3 bases, the J end by 3 bases, with 17 bases between. CDR3 DNA: TGTGCCAGCAGCTTGGGCGGGTTGAGCTTGGAAGAGACCCAGTACTTC. As protein: CASSLGGLSLEETQYF. The full variable domain, rest sourced from reference TRBV11-2 and TRBJ2-5, is EAGVAQSPRYKIIEKRQSVAFWCNPISGHATLYWYQQILGQGPKLLIQFQNNGVVDDSQLPKDRFSAERLKGVDSTLKIQPAKLEDSAVYLCASSLGGLSLEETQYFGPGTRLLVL.

V is TRBV27 and J is TRBJ2-7; D is unresolved. Trimming took off 8 bases at V and 7 bases at J, with 21 bases between the two ends. The CDR3 has 14 amino acids. Germline V gives CDR1 MNHEY, CDR2 SMNVEV (reference sequence). The CDR3 coding sequence is TGTGCCAGCCACCGGAACAGCGCCTTGGAAGAGCAGTACTTC. Its protein is CASHRNSALEEQYF.